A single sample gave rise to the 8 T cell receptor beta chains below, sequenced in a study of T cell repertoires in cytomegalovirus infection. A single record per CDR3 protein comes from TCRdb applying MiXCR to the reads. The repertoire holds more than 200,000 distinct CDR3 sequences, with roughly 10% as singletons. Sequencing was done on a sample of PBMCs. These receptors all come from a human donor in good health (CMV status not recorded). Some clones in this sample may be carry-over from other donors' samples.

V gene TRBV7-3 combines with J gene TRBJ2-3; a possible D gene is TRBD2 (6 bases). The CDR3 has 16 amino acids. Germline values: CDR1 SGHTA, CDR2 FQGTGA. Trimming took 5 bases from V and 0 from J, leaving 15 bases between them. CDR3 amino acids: CASSANPGTSTDTQYF. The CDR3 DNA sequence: TGTGCCAGCAGCGCAAACCCCGGGACTAGCACAGATACGCAGTATTTT.

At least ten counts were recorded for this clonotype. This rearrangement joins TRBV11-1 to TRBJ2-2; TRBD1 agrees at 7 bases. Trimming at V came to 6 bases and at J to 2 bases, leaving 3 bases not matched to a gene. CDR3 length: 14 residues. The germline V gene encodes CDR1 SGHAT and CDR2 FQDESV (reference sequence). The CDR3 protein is CASSGQDNTGELFF. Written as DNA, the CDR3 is TGTGCCAGCAGTGGACAGGATAACACCGGGGAGCTGTTTTTT.

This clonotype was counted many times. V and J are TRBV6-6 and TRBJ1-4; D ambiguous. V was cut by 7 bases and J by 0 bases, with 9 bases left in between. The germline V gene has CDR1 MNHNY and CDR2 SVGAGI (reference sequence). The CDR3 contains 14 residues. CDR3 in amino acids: CASTFLPTNEKLFF. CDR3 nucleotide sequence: TGTGCCAGCACCTTTCTACCAACTAATGAAAAACTGTTTTTT.

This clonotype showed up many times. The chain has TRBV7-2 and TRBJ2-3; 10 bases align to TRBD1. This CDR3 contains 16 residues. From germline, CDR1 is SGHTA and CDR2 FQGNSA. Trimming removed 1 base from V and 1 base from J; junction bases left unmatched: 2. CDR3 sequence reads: CASSLGGTGGTDTQYF. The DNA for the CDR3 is TGTGCCAGCAGCTTAGGCGGGACAGGGGGCACAGATACGCAGTATTTT. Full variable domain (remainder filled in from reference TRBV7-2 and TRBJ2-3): GAGVSQSPSNKVTEKGKDVELRCDPISGHTALYWYRQSLGQGLEFLIYFQGNSAPDKSGLPSDRFSAERTGGSVSTLTIQRTQQEDSAVYLCASSLGGTGGTDTQYFGPGTRLTVL.

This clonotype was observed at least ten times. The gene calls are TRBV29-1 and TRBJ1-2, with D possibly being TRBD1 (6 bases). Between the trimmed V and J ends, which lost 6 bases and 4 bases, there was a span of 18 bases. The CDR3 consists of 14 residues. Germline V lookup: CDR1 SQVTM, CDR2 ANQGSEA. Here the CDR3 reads CSVGDTAWSYGYTF. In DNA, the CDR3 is TGCAGCGTCGGGGACACGGCATGGTCCTATGGCTACACCTTC.

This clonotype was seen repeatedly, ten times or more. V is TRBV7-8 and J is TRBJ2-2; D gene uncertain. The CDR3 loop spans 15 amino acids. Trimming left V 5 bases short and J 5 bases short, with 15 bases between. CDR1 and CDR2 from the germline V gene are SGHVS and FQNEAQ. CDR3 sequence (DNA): TGTGCCAGCAGCCTTGACACGTTGGGGACCGGGGAGCTGTTTTTT. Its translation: CASSLDTLGTGELFF.

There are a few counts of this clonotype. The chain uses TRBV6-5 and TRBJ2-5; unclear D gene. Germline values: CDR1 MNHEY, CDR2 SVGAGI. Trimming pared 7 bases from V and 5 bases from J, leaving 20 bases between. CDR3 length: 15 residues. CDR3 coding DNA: TGTGCCAGCAAGAATTTGCGCCGTGAGAGGGAGACCCAGTACTTC. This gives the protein CASKNLRRERETQYF.

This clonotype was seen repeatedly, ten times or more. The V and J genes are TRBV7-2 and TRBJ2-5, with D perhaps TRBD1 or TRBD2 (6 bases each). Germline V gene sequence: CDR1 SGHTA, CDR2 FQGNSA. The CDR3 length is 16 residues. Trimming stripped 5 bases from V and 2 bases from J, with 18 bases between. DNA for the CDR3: TGTGCCAGCAGCCCATTGACGGGGGCCATACAAGAGACCCAGTACTTC. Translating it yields CASSPLTGAIQETQYF.